This T cell receptor (beta chain) was recorded in a study of blood T cells in healthy people across ages. Through a sample-barcoded 5' primer and a J-beta primer mix, a second PCR was run for roughly 7 to 11 cycles. Every cDNA molecule carried a tag from a template-switch adaptor bearing 12 random nucleotides. TCRdb itself ran the 5' RACE reads through MiXCR, one entry per CDR3 protein. The table lists around 800,000 distinct CDR3 sequences, around half of them singletons. The CDR3 extends over 14 amino acids. Germline CDR1 reads LGHDT; CDR2 reads YNNKEL (reference sequence). Trimming removed 4 bases from V and 7 bases from J; junction bases left unmatched: 10.

The chain is built from TRBV3-1 and TRBJ2-7; TRBD1 matches 7 bases. The receptor was isolated from an older man in good health. Sequenced sample: blood. The CDR3 protein is CASSLGTALNEQYF. CDR3 nucleotide sequence: TGTGCCAGCAGCCTGGGGACAGCACTCAATGAGCAGTACTTC.